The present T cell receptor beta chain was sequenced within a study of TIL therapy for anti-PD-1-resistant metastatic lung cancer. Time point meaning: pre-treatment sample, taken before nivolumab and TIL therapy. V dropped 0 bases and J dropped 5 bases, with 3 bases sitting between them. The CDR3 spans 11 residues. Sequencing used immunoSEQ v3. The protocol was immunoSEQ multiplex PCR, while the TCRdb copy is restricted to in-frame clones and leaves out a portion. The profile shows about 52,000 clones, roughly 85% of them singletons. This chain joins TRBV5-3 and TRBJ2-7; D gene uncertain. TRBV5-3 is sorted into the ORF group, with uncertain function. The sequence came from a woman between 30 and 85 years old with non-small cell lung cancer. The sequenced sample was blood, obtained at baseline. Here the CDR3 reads CARSLVHEQYF. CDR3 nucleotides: TGTGCCAGAAGCTTGGTCCACGAGCAGTACTTC.